This TCR beta chain was identified in a study of T cell responses to AZD1222 COVID-19 vaccine. Study observations and caveats: The study found vaccine-associated CD4 TCRs spanning spike, dominant at 160-218 and 743-854. Mostly white British, mostly female donors; authors suggested clonal diversity may be underestimated.

TCRdb's copy holds only in-frame clones and misses some; the assay was immunoSEQ multiplex PCR. The sample shows about 62,000 clones, roughly 80% of them seen only once. On this clone itself: The antigen is not known.

The clonotype comes from an adult in good health. The source was peripheral blood, collected on day 0 of AZD1222 vaccination.

The CDR3 bases are TGTGCCAGTAGTATCGGAGGGGCTTCGACTCGGGACAACTCCTACGAGCAGTACTTC. This encodes CASSIGGASTRDNSYEQYF. The rearrangement joins TRBV19 to TRBJ2-7, with D perhaps TRBD1 or TRBD2 (6 bases each). Germline V gene sequence: CDR1 LNHDA, CDR2 SQIVND (reference sequence). V lost 3 bases and J 0 bases, leaving 24 bases between the germline ends. There are 19 residues in the CDR3.